This T cell receptor (beta chain) was captured by sequencing in a study of cytomegalovirus exposure and HLA in healthy donors. The CDR3 is made up of 13 amino acids. The V end was cut by 6 bases, the J end by 5 bases, with 15 bases between. The PCR made use of 60 Vbeta and 13 Jbeta primers. Generated by immunoSEQ multiplex PCR, the TCRdb table keeps only in-frame clones and is missing some. Among 150,000 to 200,000 clones listed, roughly 77% were seen once. This receptor was obtained from a woman aged 45-60 years in good health and CMV-seronegative. The sequenced sample consisted of PBMCs. The rearrangement links TRBV5-3 to TRBJ2-7; tentatively, D is TRBD1 (6 bases). TRBV5-3 is placed among ORFs of uncertain function. The CDR3 DNA sequence: TGTGCCAGAAACCTGACAGGTTATCACGAGCAGTACTTC. It encodes CARNLTGYHEQYF.